This TCR beta chain derives from a study of identical twins (dated by TCRdb to about 2016). About the study as a whole: TCR alpha and beta repertoires from monozygotic twins, unrelated adults of various ages and cord blood were deep-sequenced to test whether fetal clonotypes persist. To rule out contamination, the twin experiments were replicated at different times with different library preparation protocols. Here is what the overall study found, with its caveats: Out-of-frame TCR alpha sequences shared between twins showed an excess of low generation-probability sequences compared with coincidental sharing between unrelated individuals. Abundant cord blood beta clonotypes had fewer insertions, young adult naive repertoires showed a similar but weaker trend, and memory repertoires showed no such trend. The excess sharing between twins in beta out-of-frame sequences was weaker because fewer shared sequences reduced the signal-to-noise ratio. Recombination models systematically underestimated out-of-frame TCR alpha sharing in monozygotic twins but agreed with sharing between unrelated individuals. Conclusions relied on cross-sectional statistical analysis, since the same donors could not be followed over many years. Invariant T cells such as MAIT and iNKT could partly confound zero-insertion analyses, though diverse VJ usage argued against this for most clonotypes.

As for this clonotype: There is no known antigen for this receptor. No much larger clonotype is one base removed from it; base qualities were not supplied.

All donors were healthy Caucasians. Three pairs of female monozygotic twins, all aged roughly 18 to 29 years, made up the twin cohort. RNA for TCR libraries was isolated from peripheral blood mononuclear cells. Trimming removed 0 bases from V and 4 bases from J, leaving 10 bases between the germline ends. The germline V gene encodes CDR1 SGHDN and CDR2 FVKESK. From the cysteine up to the phenylalanine, the CDR3 has a length of 14 residues. CDR3 DNA is the only sequence kept; it has 42 bases, read in frame from the first base. The library was built by means of 5' RACE. The sample was run on an Illumina HiSeq 2000. Template switching introduced a universal primer binding site; the final cDNA contained a unique molecular identifier, enabling accurate counting of TCR cDNA molecules. Specific primers in the conserved constant-segment region were used to synthesize first-strand cDNA for TCR alpha and beta chains. To control for contamination, each cDNA library was double barcoded with a SMART-Mk sample barcode plus Illumina barcodes. TruSeq adapter sequences, together with Illumina sample barcodes, were added in two successive PCR steps. The TCR alpha and beta cDNA libraries were sequenced on the Illumina HiSeq platform using custom primers. Per the source publication's procedure: Unique molecular identifiers were extracted from raw reads with MiGEC, and CDR3 positions were determined with MiXCR. Recombination models were inferred per individual with the repgenHMM and IGoR tools using an EM algorithm. Shared clonotypes were analyzed with the tcR package in R, and sharing was normalized by the product of cloneset sizes. To study raw recombination without the effects of thymic and clonal selection, out-of-frame nonproductive sequences were analyzed. Using fastp at Q25 and MiXCR, TCRdb reprocessed the public reads and kept productive beta chains. Under each unique CDR3 protein, matching rows form one entry showing the most common genes and DNA. It is TCRdb's table, rather than the study itself, that gives the V and J calls and clone size. This sample gives hundreds of thousands of distinct CDR3 sequences in total; about 9.4% of them show up just once. The top ten hold around 0.98% of the sample.

These records were also assigned to another study, of yellow fever vaccine responses in identical twins. The second publication reports: The T cell response to vaccination in identical twins was reported by the authors to appear partly convergent and partly personalized. Focusing on identical twins, the study followed the T cell clones that responded to the vaccine, and did so with precision.

The receptor was isolated from a young woman in good health. In this chain, TRBV14 is recombined with TRBJ2-7; possibly the D gene is TRBD1, per 6 matching bases. Sequenced sample: PBMCs. The DNA sequence follows: TGTGCCAGCAGCCAAGATGGGGGCTTATACGAGCAGTACTTC. This encodes CASSQDGGLYEQYF.